This T cell receptor beta chain was captured in a study of T-cell reconstitution after alpha-beta-depleted transplantation in children. General study findings and limits: At the one-year point after transplant, T-cell counts and TCRbeta diversity were found to come mostly from T cells that had been newly produced. Surviving recipient T cells and intrathymic progenitors accounted for some patients' high TCRbeta diversity at day 60. About two months after transplant, alpha-beta T cells reportedly came from several hundred expanded graft clones.

Germline lookup yields CDR1 DFQATT and CDR2 SNEGSKA (reference sequence). The CDR3 is made up of 14 amino acids. Trimming at V came to 3 bases and at J to 4 bases, leaving 6 bases not matched to a gene. A TCRbeta library incorporating unique molecular identifiers was prepared. TCRdb re-called the PCR reads through MiXCR, storing one row per CDR3 protein. The profile shows 45,000 to 55,000 distinct CDR3 sequences, around 5.9% of them singletons. This clonotype was counted many times. The antigen is unknown. This clonotype originated in a female patient aged 2-9 years who had a stem cell transplant for aplastic anemia, so the T cells may come from the graft donor. The sequenced sample was PBMCs, mostly from graft donor cells, obtained 60 days after TCRalphabeta/CD19-depleted stem cell transplant. The J gene is TRBJ2-5, the V gene TRBV20-1; 9 bases are a match to TRBD1. This CDR3 is CSASGTGFGETQYF. DNA of the CDR3: TGCAGTGCTAGCGGGACAGGGTTTGGAGAGACCCAGTACTTC.